The clone carrying this T cell receptor (beta chain) was recorded a few times. Its antigen is not identified. Sequencing used immunoSEQ multiplex PCR; TCRdb keeps in-frame clones, though not all of them. The profile shows 9,500 to 14,000 clones, less than 30% of them singletons. This specimen comes from a study of T cells in localized non-small cell lung cancer. Overall study findings and caveats: Sequence data derive from only one tumor region, so heterogeneity remains possible.

Trimming took 0 bases from V and 7 from J, leaving 19 bases between them. The CDR3 length is 16 residues. CDR1 is MGHRA and CDR2 is YSYEKL in the germline V gene. The sequence came from a man aged 40-75 years with stage I lung adenocarcinoma. The specimen comprised lung tumor tissue, sampled before any cancer treatment. The chain recombines TRBV4-1 with TRBJ2-7, with a possible D match to TRBD2 (7 bases). CDR3 loop: CASSQDQGFWEGEQYF. CDR3 DNA: TGCGCCAGCAGCCAAGATCAGGGGTTTTGGGAGGGGGAGCAGTACTTC.